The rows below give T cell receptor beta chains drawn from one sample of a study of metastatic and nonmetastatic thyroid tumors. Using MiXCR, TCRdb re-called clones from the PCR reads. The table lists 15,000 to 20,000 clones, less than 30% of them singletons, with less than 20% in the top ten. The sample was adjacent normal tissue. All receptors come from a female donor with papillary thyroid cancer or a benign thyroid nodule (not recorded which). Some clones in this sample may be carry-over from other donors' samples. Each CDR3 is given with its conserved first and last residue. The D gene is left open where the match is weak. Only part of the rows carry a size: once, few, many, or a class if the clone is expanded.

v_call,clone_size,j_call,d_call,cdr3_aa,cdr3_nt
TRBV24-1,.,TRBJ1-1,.,CATWRSLNTEAFF,TGTGCCACCTGGAGGTCTCTGAACACTGAAGCTTTCTTT
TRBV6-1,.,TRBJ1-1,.,CASKDWKGLEAFF,TGTGCCAGCAAGGATTGGAAAGGGCTTGAAGCTTTCTTT
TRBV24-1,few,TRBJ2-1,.,CATSDVGPTHEQFF,TGTGCCACCAGTGATGTAGGACCCACCCATGAGCAGTTCTTC
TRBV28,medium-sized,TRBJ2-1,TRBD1,CASSRTGTAYNEQFF,TGTGCCAGCAGTCGAACCGGGACAGCCTACAATGAGCAGTTCTTC
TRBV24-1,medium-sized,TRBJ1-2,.,CATSDGGGPETF,TGTGCCACCAGTGATGGGGGAGGGCCAGAGACCTTC
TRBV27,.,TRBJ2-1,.,CASSLGRWDEQFF,TGTGCCAGCAGTTTAGGGCGGTGGGATGAGCAGTTCTTC
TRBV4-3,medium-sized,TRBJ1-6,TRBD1,CASSALDRGNSPLHF,TGCGCCAGCAGCGCATTGGACAGGGGAAATTCACCCCTCCACTTT
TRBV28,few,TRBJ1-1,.,CASSPDPTWIGTESFF,TGTGCCAGCAGTCCCGATCCGACATGGATTGGGACTGAATCTTTCTTT
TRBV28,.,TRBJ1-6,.,CACSLGGNSPLHF,TGTGCCTGCAGTTTAGGGGGAAATTCACCCCTCCACTTT
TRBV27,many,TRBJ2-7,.,CASSSSYEQYF,TGTGCCAGCTCTAGCTCCTACGAGCAGTACTTC
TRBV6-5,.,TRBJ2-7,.,CASSLRREQYF,TGTGCCAGCAGTTTGCGGAGGGAGCAGTACTTC
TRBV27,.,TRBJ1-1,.,CASSFGYRGAAFF,TGTGCCAGCAGTTTCGGATATCGGGGCGCGGCTTTCTTT
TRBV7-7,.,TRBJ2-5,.,CASSSVGPQETQYF,TGTGCTAGCAGCTCCGTGGGTCCCCAAGAGACCCAGTACTTC
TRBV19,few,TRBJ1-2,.,CASSLDERLGHGYTF,TGTGCCAGTAGCCTTGACGAGAGGCTGGGACATGGCTACACCTTC
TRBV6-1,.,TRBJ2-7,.,CASCSPTRSSYEQYF,TGTGCCAGCTGCTCCCCGACTAGAAGCTCCTACGAGCAGTACTTC
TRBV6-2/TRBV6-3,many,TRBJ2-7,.,CASSPTSPYEQYF,TGTGCCAGCAGTCCGACATCCCCCTACGAGCAGTACTTC